Reported below is one T cell receptor (beta chain). Its antigen is still unknown. TCRdb re-called the reads through MiXCR, storing one row per CDR3 protein. The data hold approximately 290,000 distinct CDR3 sequences, with roughly a quarter observed a single time. The sample is drawn from a study of T cell repertoires in cytomegalovirus infection. Study results and limitations: Within the response measured ex vivo, HLA-C-restricted CMV-specific TCR beta clonotypes were dominant.

This clonotype originated in a human donor in good health (CMV status not recorded). Some clones in this sample may be carry-over from other donors' samples. The sample was PBMCs.

The DNA for the CDR3 is TGTGCCAGCAGCTCAGACCCCCCCGGGACAGGGACTACCTACGAGCAGTACTTC. Amino acids: CASSSDPPGTGTTYEQYF. The chain couples TRBV13 to TRBJ2-7, with 9 bases that match TRBD1. V shed 4 bases and J 2 bases; nucleotides not matched to a gene: 15. The CDR3 has 18 amino acids. Germline CDR1 is PRHDT and CDR2 is FYEKMQ (reference sequence).